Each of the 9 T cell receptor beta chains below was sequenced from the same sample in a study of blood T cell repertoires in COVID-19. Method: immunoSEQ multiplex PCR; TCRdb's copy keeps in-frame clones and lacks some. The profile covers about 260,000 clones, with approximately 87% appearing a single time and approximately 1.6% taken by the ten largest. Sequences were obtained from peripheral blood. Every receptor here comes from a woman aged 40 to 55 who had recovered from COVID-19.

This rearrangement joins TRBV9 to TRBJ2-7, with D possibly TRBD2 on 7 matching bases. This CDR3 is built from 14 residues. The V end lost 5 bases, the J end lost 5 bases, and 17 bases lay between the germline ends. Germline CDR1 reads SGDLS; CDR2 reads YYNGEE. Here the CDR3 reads CASSFGGPRDEQYF. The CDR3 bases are TGTGCCAGCAGTTTCGGGGGGCCAAGGGACGAGCAGTACTTC.

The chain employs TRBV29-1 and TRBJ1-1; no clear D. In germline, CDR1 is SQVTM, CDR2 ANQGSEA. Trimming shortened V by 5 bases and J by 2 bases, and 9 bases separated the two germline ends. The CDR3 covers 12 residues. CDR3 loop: CSVRQANTEAFF. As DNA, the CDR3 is TGCAGCGTTCGGCAGGCCAACACTGAAGCTTTCTTT. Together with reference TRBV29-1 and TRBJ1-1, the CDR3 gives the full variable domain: SAVISQKPSRDICQRGTSLTIQCQVDSQVTMMFWYRQQPGQSLTLIATANQGSEATYESGFVIDKFPISRPNLTFSTLTVSNMSPEDSSIYLCSVRQANTEAFFGQGTRLTVV.

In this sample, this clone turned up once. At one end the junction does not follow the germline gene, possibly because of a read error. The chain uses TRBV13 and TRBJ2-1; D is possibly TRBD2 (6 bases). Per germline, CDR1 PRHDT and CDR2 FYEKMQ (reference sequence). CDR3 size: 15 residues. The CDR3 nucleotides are TGTGCCAGCAGCTTAGAAGGACTACCCTACAGTGAGCAGTTCTTC. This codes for CASSLEGLPYSEQFF.

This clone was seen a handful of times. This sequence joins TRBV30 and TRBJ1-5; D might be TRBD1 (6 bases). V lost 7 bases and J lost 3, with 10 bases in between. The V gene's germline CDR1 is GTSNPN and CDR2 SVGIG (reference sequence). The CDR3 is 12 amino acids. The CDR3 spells CAFDRNNQPQHF. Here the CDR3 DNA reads TGTGCCTTTGACAGGAACAATCAGCCCCAGCATTTT.

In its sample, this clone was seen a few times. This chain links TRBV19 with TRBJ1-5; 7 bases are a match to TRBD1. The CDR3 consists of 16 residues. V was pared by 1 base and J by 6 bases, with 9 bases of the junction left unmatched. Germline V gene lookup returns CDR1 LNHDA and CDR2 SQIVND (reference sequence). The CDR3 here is CASSIVRQGVGQPQHF. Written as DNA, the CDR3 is TGTGCCAGTAGTATAGTGCGGCAGGGGGTCGGTCAGCCCCAGCATTTT.

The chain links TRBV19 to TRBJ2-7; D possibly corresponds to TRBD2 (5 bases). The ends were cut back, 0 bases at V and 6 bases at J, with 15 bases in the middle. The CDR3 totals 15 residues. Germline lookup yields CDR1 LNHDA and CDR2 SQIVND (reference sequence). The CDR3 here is CASSIDVGGPLEQYF. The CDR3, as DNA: TGTGCCAGTAGTATAGATGTCGGAGGACCGCTCGAGCAGTACTTC.

The chain's CDR3 is CASSLAGAETYEQYF. In DNA, the CDR3 is TGTGCCAGCAGCTTGGCCGGTGCGGAAACCTACGAGCAGTACTTC. The V and J genes are TRBV5-5 and TRBJ2-7, with D hard to call. With 0 bases removed from V and 2 bases from J, the gap between germline ends came to 12 bases. This CDR3 spans 15 amino acids. CDR1 is SGHKS, CDR2 YYEKEE, per germline (reference sequence).

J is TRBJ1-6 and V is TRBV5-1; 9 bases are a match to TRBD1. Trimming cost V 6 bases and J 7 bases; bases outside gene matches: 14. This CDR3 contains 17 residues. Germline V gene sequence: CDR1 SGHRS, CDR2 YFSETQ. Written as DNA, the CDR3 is TGCGCCAGCACCCAGAGTTATATTGGACAGGGGAATTCACCCCTCCACTTT. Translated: CASTQSYIGQGNSPLHF.

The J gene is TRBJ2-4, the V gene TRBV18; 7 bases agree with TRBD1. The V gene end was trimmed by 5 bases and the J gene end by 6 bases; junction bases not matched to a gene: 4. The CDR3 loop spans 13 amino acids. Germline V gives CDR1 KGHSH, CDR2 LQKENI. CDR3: CASSSYRGNIQYF. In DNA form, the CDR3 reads TGTGCCAGCTCATCATACAGGGGAAACATTCAGTACTTC.